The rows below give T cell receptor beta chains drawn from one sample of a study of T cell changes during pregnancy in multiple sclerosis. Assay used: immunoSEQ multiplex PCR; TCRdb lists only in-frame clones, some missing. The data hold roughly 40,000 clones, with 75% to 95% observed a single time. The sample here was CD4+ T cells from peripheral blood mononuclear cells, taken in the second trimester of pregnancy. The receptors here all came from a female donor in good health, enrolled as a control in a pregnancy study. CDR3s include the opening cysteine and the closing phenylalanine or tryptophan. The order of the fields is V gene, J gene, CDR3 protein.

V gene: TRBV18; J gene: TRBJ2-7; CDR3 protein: CASSPLGSGGLYEQYF
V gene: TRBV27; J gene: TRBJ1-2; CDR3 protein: CASARDSQAGGGYTF
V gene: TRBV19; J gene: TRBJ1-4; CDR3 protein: CASTIAAGGVNEKLFF
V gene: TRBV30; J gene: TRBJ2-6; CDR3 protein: CAWSDQGFAGANVLTF
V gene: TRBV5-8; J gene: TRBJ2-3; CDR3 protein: CASSSKRDTQYF
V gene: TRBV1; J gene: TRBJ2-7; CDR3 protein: CTSSQDCGPGTSGSYEQYF
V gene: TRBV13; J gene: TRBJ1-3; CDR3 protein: CASSLRQVFGNTIYF
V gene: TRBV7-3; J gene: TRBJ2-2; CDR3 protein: CASSPGQDRPGELFF
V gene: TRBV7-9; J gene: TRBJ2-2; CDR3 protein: CASRIGAFSGPLNTGELFF
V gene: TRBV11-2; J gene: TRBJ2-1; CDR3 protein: CASSFGGLQWGEEQFF
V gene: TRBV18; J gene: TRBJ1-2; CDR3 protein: CASSPDRGRLGYGYTF
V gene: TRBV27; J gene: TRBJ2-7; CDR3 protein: CASKAGQGNHEQYF
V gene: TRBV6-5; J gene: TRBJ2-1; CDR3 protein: CASSYYLGGANNEQFF
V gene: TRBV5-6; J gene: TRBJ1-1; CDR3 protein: CASSLEWGQVNTEAFF